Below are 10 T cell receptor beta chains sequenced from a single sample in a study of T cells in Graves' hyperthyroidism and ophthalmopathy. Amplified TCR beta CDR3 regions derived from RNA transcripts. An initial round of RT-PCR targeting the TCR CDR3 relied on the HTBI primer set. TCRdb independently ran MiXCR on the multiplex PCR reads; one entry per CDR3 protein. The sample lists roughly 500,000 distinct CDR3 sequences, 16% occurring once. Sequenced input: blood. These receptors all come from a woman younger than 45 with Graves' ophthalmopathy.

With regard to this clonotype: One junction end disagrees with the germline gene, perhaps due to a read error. The CDR3 reads CASSYPTMIRWQPRHF. For the CDR3, the DNA is TGTGCCAGCAGTTACCCTACCATGATCAGGTGGCAGCCCCGGCATTTT. The chain carries TRBV6-9 and TRBJ1-5; no firm D call. The CDR3 totals 16 residues. Germline CDR1 MNHGY, CDR2 SVAAGI.

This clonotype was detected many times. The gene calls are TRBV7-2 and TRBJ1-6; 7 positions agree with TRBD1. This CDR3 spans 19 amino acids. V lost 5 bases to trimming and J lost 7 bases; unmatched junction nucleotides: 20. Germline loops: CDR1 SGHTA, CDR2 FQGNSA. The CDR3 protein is CASSLVGRGMVYSNSPLHF. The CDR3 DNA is TGTGCCAGCAGCCTAGTGGGCAGGGGGATGGTATATTCGAATTCACCCCTCCACTTT.

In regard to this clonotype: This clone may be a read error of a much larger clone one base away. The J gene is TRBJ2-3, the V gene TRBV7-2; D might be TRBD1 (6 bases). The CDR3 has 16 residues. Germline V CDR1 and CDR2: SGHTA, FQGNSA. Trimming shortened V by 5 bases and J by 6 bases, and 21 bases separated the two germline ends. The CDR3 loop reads CASSLGGVGVMDTQYF. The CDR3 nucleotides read TGTGCCAGCAGCCTAGGGGGAGTGGGAGTTATGGATACGCAGTATTTT.

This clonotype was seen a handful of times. CDR3: CSARGDGTNSYEQYF. The CDR3 nucleotides read TGCAGTGCTAGAGGGGACGGGACCAACTCCTACGAGCAGTACTTC. The chain joins TRBV20-1 to TRBJ2-7; TRBD1 or TRBD2 may be the D gene (5 bases each). Trimming shortened V by 1 base and J by 0 bases, and 13 bases separated the two germline ends. Germline assignment: CDR1 DFQATT and CDR2 SNEGSKA (reference sequence). This CDR3 has 15 residues.

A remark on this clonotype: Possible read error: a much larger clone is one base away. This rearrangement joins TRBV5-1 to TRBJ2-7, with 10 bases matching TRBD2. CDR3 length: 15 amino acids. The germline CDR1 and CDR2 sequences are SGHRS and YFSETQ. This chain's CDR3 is CVSSRSSGSHYEQYF. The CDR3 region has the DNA TGCGTCAGCAGCCGCTCTAGCGGGAGTCATTACGAGCAGTACTTC.

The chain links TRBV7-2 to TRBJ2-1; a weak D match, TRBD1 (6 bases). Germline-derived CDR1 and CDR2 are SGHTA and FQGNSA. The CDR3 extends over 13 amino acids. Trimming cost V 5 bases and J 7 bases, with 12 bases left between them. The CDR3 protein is CASSPIGQNEQFF. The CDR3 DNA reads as TGTGCCAGCAGCCCCATAGGACAGAATGAGCAGTTCTTC.

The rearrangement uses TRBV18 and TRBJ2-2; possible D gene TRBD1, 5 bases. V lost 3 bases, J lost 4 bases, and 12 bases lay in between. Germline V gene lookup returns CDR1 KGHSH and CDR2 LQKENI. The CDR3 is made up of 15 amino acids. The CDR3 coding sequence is TGTGCCAGCTCACCTCCAGGGTTGGGCACCGGGGAGCTGTTTTTT. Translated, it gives CASSPPGLGTGELFF.

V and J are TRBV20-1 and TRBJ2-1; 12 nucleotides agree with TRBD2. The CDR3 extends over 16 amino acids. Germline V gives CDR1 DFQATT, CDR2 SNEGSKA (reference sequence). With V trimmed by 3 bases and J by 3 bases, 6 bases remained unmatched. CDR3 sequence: CSASAGTSGFYNEQFF. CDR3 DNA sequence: TGCAGTGCTAGCGCTGGGACTAGCGGGTTCTACAATGAGCAGTTCTTC.

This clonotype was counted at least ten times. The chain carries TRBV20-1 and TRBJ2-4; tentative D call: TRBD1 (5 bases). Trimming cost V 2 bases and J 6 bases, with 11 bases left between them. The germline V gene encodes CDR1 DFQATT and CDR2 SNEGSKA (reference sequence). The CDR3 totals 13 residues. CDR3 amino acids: CSARFQGPNIQYF. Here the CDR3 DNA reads TGCAGTGCTAGATTTCAGGGCCCAAACATTCAGTACTTC.

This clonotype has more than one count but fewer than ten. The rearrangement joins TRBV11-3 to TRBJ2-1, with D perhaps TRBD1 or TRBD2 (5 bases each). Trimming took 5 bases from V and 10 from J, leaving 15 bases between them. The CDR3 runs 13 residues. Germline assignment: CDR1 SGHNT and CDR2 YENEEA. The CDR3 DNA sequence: TGTGCCAGCAGCCTCAGGGAGACCCAGGAGCAGTTCTTC. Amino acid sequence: CASSLRETQEQFF.